The entry that follows covers one TCR beta chain sequence. The antigen remains undetermined. At one of its ends the junction is not consistent with the germline gene, which may arise from a read error. The data stem from a study of CD8+CD57+ T cells in acquired aplastic anemia. Background on the study: DNA per sorted CD4+ or CD8+ sample ranged about 0.2 to 30 ug, averaging approximately 3.1 ug. Study-level points and caveats: Between patients and controls, over 25 CD8+ CDR3 sequences were found in common.

Germline assignment: CDR1 SEHNR and CDR2 FQNEAQ (reference sequence). The CDR3 has 13 amino acids. Genomic DNA, the template, was used for profiling of the TCR beta VDJ and CDR3. One entry per CDR3 protein, called by TCRdb with MiXCR from the reads. This table holds around 190,000 distinct CDR3 sequences, roughly half found once. The TCR originated in a human donor in good health, serving as a control. This chain links TRBV7-9 with TRBJ2-6; perhaps TRBD1 as D (6 bases). The specimen sequenced was sorted CD4+, CD8+, or CD8+CD57+ T cells (not recorded which) from PBMCs. CDR3 bases: TGTGCCAGCAGCGCTCGGACAGCGAACACTGAAGCTTTC. Protein: CASSARTANTEAF.